Below, one T cell receptor beta chain is given with its context. The antigen remains undetermined. This sample was included in a study of OX40 agonist ivuxolimab in advanced cancers. At the level of the study: Males comprised 70% to 90% of the group, whose mean age was roughly 64 years (range roughly 20 to 90). Three dose-escalation patients had partial responses: one with hepatocellular carcinoma and two with cutaneous melanoma. Whole-study findings and limits: CD4+ and CD8+ blood T cells expanded clonally by week 6 at 0.1 to 3.0 mg/kg.

The protocol was immunoSEQ multiplex PCR, while the TCRdb copy is restricted to in-frame clones and leaves out a portion. The sample shows 55,000 or so clones, about nine tenths of them seen only once. Germline V gives CDR1 ENHRY, CDR2 SYGVKD. Trimming stripped 5 bases from V and 1 base from J, with 11 bases between. The CDR3 covers 14 residues. The sample was CD4+ or CD8+ T cells sorted from blood, taken in a trial of the OX40 agonist ivuxolimab. The source of this sequence is an adult with an advanced solid tumor such as melanoma, head and neck, liver or kidney cancer. This chain connects TRBV10-3 to TRBJ2-5; D might be TRBD1 or TRBD2, each matching 5 bases. The DNA of the CDR3 is TGTGCCATCAGTTCGGGACGGAGCCAAGAGACCCAGTACTTC. Residues: CAISSGRSQETQYF.